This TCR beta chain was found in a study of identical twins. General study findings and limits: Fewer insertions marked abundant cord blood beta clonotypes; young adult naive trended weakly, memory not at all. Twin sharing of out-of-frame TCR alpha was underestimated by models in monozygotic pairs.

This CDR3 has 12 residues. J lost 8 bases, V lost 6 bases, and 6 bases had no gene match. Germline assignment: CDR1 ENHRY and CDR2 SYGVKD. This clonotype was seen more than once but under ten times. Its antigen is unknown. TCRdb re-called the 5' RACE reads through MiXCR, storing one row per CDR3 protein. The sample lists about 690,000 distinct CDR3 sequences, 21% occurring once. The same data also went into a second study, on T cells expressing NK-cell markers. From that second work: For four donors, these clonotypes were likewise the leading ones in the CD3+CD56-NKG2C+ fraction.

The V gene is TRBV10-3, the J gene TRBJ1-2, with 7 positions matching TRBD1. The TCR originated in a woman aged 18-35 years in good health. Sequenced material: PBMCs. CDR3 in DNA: TGTGCCATCAGGGAGGGGACAGACGGCTACACCTTC. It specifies CAIREGTDGYTF.